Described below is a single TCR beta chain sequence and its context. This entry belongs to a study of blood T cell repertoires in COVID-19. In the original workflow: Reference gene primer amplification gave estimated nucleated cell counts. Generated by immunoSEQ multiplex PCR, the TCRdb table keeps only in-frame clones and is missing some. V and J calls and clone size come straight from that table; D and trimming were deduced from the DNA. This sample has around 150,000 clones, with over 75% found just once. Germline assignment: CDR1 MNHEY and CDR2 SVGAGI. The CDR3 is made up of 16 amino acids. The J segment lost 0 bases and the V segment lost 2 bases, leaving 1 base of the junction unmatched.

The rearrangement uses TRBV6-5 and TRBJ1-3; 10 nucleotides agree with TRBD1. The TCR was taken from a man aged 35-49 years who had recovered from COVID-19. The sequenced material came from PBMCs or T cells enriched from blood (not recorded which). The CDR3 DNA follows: TGTGCCAGCAGTTACGGGACAGGGGTCTCTGGAAACACCATATATTTT. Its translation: CASSYGTGVSGNTIYF.